These 13 T cell receptor beta chains share one sample of origin, sequenced in a study of blood T cell repertoires in COVID-19. Libraries were prepared by immunoSEQ multiplex PCR; TCRdb keeps only in-frame clonotypes and omits some of them. This sample has fewer than 15,000 clones, with around 89% found just once. Material: peripheral blood. Receptor source: a human donor with active COVID-19. The donor label of this sample is uncertain.

J is TRBJ2-5 and V is TRBV7-9, with D unresolved. Germline assignment: CDR1 SEHNR and CDR2 FQNEAQ (reference sequence). This CDR3 has 13 residues. V lost 0 bases, J lost 6 bases, and 8 bases lay in between. The CDR3: CASSLASSQTQYF. The CDR3 nucleotides read TGTGCCAGCAGCTTAGCTAGCTCGCAGACCCAGTACTTC.

The chain links TRBV30 to TRBJ2-6, with 10 bases lining up with TRBD1. CDR1 and CDR2 (germline): GTSNPN, SVGIG (reference sequence). V lost 3 bases and J lost 2; bases outside the gene matches: 7. The CDR3 extends over 17 amino acids. The CDR3 here is CAWSHRQGAPGANVLTF. The CDR3 DNA reads as TGTGCCTGGAGCCATAGACAGGGGGCGCCTGGGGCCAACGTCCTGACTTTC.

The chain is built from TRBV2 and TRBJ2-7, with 7 bases matching TRBD1. The CDR3 contains 14 residues. J lost 3 bases, V lost 1 base, and 3 bases had no gene match. Per the germline V gene, CDR1 is SNHLY and CDR2 is FYNNEI. CDR3 protein: CASSEGGGYYEQYF. In nucleotides, the CDR3 is TGTGCCAGCAGTGAAGGAGGGGGCTACTACGAGCAGTACTTC.

This chain connects TRBV6-4 to TRBJ2-3; 14 bases line up with TRBD2. J lost 4 bases, V lost 0 bases, and 0 bases had no gene match. Per the germline V gene, CDR1 is MRHNA and CDR2 is SNTAGT. There are 16 residues in the CDR3. The CDR3 DNA reads TGTGCCAGCAGTGACTCGACTAGCGGGGGGGCAGATACGCAGTATTTT. Translating it yields CASSDSTSGGADTQYF.

This chain connects TRBV28 to TRBJ2-7, with 11 bases that match TRBD2. This CDR3 has 14 residues. Germline-derived CDR1 and CDR2 are MDHEN and SYDVKM. After removal of 10 bases from V and 3 bases from J, the junction contained 8 bases not matched to a gene. The DNA of the CDR3 is TGTGCCACTCACCTAGCGGGGGGCCGCTACGAGCAGTACTTC. It is translated as CATHLAGGRYEQYF.

The chain combines TRBV13 with TRBJ2-5; 12 bases agree with TRBD2. The V and J ends lost 2 bases and 1 base, in that order; junction bases with no gene match: 2. CDR1 and CDR2 from the germline V gene are PRHDT and FYEKMQ (reference sequence). CDR3 length equals 16 residues. In DNA form, the CDR3 reads TGTGCCAGCAGCTTATTGACTAGCGGGGGCCAAGAGACCCAGTACTTC. It yields the protein CASSLLTSGGQETQYF.

This chain uses TRBV12-3 or TRBV12-4 with TRBJ1-2; D might be TRBD1 (6 bases). The V end was cut by 5 bases, the J end by 4 bases, with 11 bases between. There are 13 residues in the CDR3. CDR3 nucleotide sequence: TGTGCCAGCAGTAACAGGGTTTCCTATGGCTACACCTTC. Translation gives CASSNRVSYGYTF.

The chain is built from TRBV19 and TRBJ1-1; D remains ambiguous. V lost 3 bases, J lost 1 base, and 6 bases lay in between. The CDR3 has 13 residues. CDR1 and CDR2 from the germline V gene are LNHDA and SQIVND (reference sequence). The CDR3 sequence is CASSIRPNTEAFF. The CDR3 DNA reads as TGTGCCAGTAGTATCCGTCCGAACACTGAAGCTTTCTTT.

This sequence joins TRBV5-8 and TRBJ1-3; no clear D. The CDR3 has 15 amino acids. Germline V CDR1 and CDR2: SGHTS, YDEGEE. V lost 4 bases to trimming and J lost 4 bases, with 15 bases between them. CDR3 bases: TGTGCCAGCAGCCCACGGGGAACGACAGGAAACACCATATATTTT. This codes for CASSPRGTTGNTIYF.

The sample holds one count of this clone. The chain uses TRBV6-1 and TRBJ1-6; D not resolved. CDR1 MNHNS and CDR2 SASEGT come from the germline V gene. CDR3 length equals 13 residues. With 0 bases removed from V and 8 bases from J, the gap between germline ends came to 5 bases. Here the CDR3 DNA reads TGTGCCAGCAGTGAAGCGTCGGATTCACCCCTCCACTTT. Its protein is CASSEASDSPLHF.

The rearrangement joins TRBV4-1 to TRBJ1-2; D gene unclear. V was pared by 0 bases and J by 3 bases, with 11 bases between. Germline V gene data show CDR1 as MGHRA and CDR2 as YSYEKL. This CDR3 is 15 amino acids long. This CDR3 reads CASSQDVTLYYGYTF. As DNA, the CDR3 is TGCGCCAGCAGCCAAGATGTGACACTTTACTATGGCTACACCTTC.

This clone came up a few times. V usage is TRBV6-4 and J usage is TRBJ2-3, with 15 bases that match TRBD2. The CDR3 is 16 amino acids. The ends lost 3 bases at V and 4 bases at J; junction bases unmatched: 2. Germline CDR1 MRHNA, CDR2 SNTAGT. The CDR3 region is CASSEGLAGGPDTQYF. The CDR3 DNA follows: TGTGCCAGCAGTGAGGGACTAGCGGGGGGTCCAGATACGCAGTATTTT.

The V call is TRBV9, the J call TRBJ2-3; D ambiguous. Germline CDR1 is SGDLS and CDR2 is YYNGEE. The CDR3 runs 13 residues. V lost 0 bases, J lost 4 bases, and 6 bases lay in between. CDR3 sequence reads: CASSVETADTQYF. CDR3 in DNA: TGTGCCAGCAGCGTAGAAACGGCAGATACGCAGTATTTT.